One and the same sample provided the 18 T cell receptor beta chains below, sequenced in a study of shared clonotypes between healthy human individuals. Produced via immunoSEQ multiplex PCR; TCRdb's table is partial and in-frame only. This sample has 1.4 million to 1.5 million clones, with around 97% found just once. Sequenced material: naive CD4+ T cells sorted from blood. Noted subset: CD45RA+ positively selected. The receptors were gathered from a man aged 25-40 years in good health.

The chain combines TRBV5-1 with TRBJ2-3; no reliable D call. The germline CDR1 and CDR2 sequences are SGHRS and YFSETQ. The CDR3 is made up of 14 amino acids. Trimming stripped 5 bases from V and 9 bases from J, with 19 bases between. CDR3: CASRRNVDSGTQYF. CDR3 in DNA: TGCGCCAGCAGAAGGAATGTAGACTCTGGGACGCAGTATTTT.

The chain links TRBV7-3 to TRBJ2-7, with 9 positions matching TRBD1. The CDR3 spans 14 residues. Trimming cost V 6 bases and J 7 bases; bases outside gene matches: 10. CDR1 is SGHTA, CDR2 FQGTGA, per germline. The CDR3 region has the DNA TGTGCCAGCAGGCCCGGGACAGGGAGACATGAGCAGTACTTC. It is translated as CASRPGTGRHEQYF.

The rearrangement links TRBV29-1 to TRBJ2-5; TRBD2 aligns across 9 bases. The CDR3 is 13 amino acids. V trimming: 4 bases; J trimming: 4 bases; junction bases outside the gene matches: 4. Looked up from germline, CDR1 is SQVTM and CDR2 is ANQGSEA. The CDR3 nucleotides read TGCAGCGTTGGGGCGGGGGGGCGAGAGACCCAGTACTTC. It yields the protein CSVGAGGRETQYF.

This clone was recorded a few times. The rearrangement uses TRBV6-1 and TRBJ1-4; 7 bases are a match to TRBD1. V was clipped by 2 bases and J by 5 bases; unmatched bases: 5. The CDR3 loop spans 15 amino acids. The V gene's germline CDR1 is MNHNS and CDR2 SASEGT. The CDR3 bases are TGTGCCAGCAGTGAACGGACAGGAGGAAATGAAAAACTGTTTTTT. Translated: CASSERTGGNEKLFF.

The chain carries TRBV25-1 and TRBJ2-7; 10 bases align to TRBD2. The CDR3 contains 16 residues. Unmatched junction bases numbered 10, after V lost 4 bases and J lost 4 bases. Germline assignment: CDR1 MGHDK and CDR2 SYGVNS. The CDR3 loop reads CASSGLGSGRVYEQYF. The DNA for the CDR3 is TGTGCCAGCAGTGGTCTGGGGAGCGGGAGGGTTTACGAGCAGTACTTC.

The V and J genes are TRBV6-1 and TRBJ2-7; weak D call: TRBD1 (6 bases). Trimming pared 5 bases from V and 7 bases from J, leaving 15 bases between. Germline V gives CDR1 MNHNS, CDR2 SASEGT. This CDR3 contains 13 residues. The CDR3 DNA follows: TGTGCCAGCAGTAGGACAGTATCAAGAGAGCAGTACTTC. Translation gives CASSRTVSREQYF.

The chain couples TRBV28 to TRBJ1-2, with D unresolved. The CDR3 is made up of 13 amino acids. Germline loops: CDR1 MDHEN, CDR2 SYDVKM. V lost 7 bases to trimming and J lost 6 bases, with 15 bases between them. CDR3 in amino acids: CASTGWNVDGYTF. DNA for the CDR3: TGTGCCAGCACGGGTTGGAATGTTGATGGCTACACCTTC.

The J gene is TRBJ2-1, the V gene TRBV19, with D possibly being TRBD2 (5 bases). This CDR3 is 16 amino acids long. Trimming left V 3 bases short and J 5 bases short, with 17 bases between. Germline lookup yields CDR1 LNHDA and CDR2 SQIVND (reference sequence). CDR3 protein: CASSIFRRGFNNEQFF. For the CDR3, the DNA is TGTGCCAGTAGTATCTTCCGTCGGGGTTTCAACAATGAGCAGTTCTTC.

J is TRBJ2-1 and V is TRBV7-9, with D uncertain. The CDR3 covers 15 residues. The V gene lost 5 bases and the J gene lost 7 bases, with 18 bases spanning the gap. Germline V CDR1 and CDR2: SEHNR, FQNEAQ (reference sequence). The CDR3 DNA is TGTGCCAGCAGCGACGACCCCCTGGCACGTAATGAGCAGTTCTTC. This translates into CASSDDPLARNEQFF.

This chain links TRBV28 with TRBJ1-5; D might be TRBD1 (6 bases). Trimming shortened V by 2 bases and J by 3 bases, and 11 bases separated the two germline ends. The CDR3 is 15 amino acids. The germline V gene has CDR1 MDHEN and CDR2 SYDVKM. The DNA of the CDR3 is TGTGCCAGCAGTTTAAGAGGGGGGCTCAATCAGCCCCAGCATTTT. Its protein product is CASSLRGGLNQPQHF.

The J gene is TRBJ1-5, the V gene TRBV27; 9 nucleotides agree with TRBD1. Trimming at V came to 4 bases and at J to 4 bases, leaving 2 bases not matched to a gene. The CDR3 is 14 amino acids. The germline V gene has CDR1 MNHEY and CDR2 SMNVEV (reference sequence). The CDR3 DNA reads TGTGCCAGCAGTTCCGGGACAGGGAATCAGCCCCAGCATTTT. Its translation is CASSSGTGNQPQHF.

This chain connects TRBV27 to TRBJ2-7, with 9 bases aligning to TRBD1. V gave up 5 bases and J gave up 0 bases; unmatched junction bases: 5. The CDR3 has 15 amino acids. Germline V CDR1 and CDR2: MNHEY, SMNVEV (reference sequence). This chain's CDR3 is CASSPGQGYSYEQYF. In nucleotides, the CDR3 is TGTGCCAGCAGTCCGGGACAGGGCTACTCCTACGAGCAGTACTTC.

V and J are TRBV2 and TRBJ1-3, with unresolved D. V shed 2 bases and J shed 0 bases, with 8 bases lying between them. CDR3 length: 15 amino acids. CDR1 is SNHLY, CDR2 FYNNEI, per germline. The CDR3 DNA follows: TGTGCCAGCAGTGAATTAGGCATCTCTGGAAACACCATATATTTT. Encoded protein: CASSELGISGNTIYF. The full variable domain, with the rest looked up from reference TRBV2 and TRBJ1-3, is EPEVTQTPSHQVTQMGQEVILRCVPISNHLYFYWYRQILGQKVEFLVSFYNNEISEKSEIFDDQFSVERPDGSNFTLKIRSTKLEDSAMYFCASSELGISGNTIYFGEGSWLTVV.

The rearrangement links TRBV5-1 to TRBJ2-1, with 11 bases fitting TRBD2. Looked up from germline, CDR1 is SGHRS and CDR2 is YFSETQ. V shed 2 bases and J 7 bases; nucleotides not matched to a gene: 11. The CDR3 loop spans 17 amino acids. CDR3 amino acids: CASSLTPLAGVENEQFF. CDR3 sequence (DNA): TGCGCCAGCAGCTTAACCCCACTAGCGGGAGTGGAGAATGAGCAGTTCTTC. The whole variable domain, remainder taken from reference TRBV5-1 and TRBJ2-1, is KAGVTQTPRYLIKTRGQQVTLSCSPISGHRSVSWYQQTPGQGLQFLFEYFSETQRNKGNFPGRFSGRQFSNSRSEMNVSTLELGDSALYLCASSLTPLAGVENEQFFGPGTRLTVL.

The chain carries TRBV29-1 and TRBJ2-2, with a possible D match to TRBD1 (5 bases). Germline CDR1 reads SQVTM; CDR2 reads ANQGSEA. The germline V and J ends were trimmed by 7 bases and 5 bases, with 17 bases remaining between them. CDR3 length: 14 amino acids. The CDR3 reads CSALSRAVTGELFF. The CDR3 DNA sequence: TGCAGCGCTCTGAGCAGGGCTGTAACCGGGGAGCTGTTTTTT.

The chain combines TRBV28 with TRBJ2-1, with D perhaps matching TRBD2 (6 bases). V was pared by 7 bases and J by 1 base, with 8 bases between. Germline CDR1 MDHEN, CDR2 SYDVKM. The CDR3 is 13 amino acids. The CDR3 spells CASKRASYNEQFF. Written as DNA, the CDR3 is TGTGCCAGCAAGCGGGCTTCCTACAATGAGCAGTTCTTC.

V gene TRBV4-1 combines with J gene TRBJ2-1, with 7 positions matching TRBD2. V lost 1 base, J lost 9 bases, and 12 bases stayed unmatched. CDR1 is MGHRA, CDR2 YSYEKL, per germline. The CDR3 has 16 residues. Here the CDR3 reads CASSQVFRSRETEQFF. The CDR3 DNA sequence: TGCGCCAGCAGCCAAGTATTTCGGTCGCGGGAGACTGAGCAGTTCTTC.

DNA for the CDR3: TGTGCCATCAGTGCCGGAGATCGCGTCGCCAACGTCCTGACTTTC. It translates to CAISAGDRVANVLTF. The J gene is TRBJ2-6, the V gene TRBV10-3; D remains ambiguous. Trimming cost V 4 bases and J 7 bases, with 14 bases left between them. The germline gives CDR1 ENHRY, CDR2 SYGVKD. The CDR3 extends over 15 amino acids.